These T cell receptor beta chains were read from a single sample in a study of identifying expanded T cells in peripheral blood. Using immunoSEQ multiplex PCR, the repertoire was profiled, and TCRdb retains in-frame clones only, with some absent. The sample has about 91,000 clones, 88% seen once. Source material: blood. The source is a person between 18 and 69 years old in good health. Each CDR3 is given with its conserved first and last residue. D genes are given only for firm matches. Only some rows state a clone size, as once, few, many or a class for expanded clones.

j_call | d_call | v_call | clone_size | cdr3_nt | cdr3_aa
TRBJ2-1 | - | TRBV6-1 | - | TGTGCCAGCAGGCCCGTTCAAACTTACAATGAGCAGTTCTTC | CASRPVQTYNEQFF
TRBJ1-1 | - | TRBV7-9 | - | TGTGCCAGCAGCTTAACTGGGGAGACCACTGAAGCTTTCTTT | CASSLTGETTEAFF
TRBJ2-2 | TRBD2 | TRBV6-4 | - | TGTGCCAGCTGGAACGGCGGGGGGAACAACACCGGGGAGCTGTTTTTT | CASWNGGGNNTGELFF
TRBJ1-3 | - | TRBV19 | - | TGTGCCAGTAGTATGGCCCGGGCCGGGGACGGCTCTGGAAACACCATATATTTT | CASSMARAGDGSGNTIYF
TRBJ2-7 | - | TRBV19 | - | TGTGCCAGTAGTAGATTGGGGGACCAGCTTTCCTACGAGCAGTACTTC | CASSRLGDQLSYEQYF
TRBJ1-1 | - | TRBV29-1 | - | TGCAGCGCCCTAGGGAAAAGGTTGGTGAACACTGAAGCTTTCTTT | CSALGKRLVNTEAFF
TRBJ2-3 | TRBD1 | TRBV5-1 | - | TGCGCCAGCAGCCGGGACAGTTCTCCTAGCACAGATACGCAGTATTTT | CASSRDSSPSTDTQYF
TRBJ2-5 | - | TRBV27 | - | TGTGCCACCCTAGGGCCCGAGCAGACCCAGTACTTC | CATLGPEQTQYF
TRBJ2-7 | TRBD1 | TRBV13 | - | TGTGCCAGCAGCTTTGGAACAGGGGGTTACTACGAGCAGTACTTC | CASSFGTGGYYEQYF
TRBJ2-1 | TRBD2 | TRBV11-3 | few | TGTGCCAGCAGCACAACGGGAGGGTTTGAGCAGTTCTTC | CASSTTGGFEQFF
TRBJ1-5 | - | TRBV30 | - | TGTGCCTGGAGGGCTATCAAGCCCCAGCATTTT | CAWRAIKPQHF
TRBJ2-2 | - | TRBV6-1 | - | TGTGCCAGCAGTGAAGGGGTCAGCACCGGGGAGCTGTTTTTT | CASSEGVSTGELFF
TRBJ1-6 | - | TRBV5-1 | - | TGCGCCAGCAGCTCCGGACAGAACAATTCACCCCTCCACTTT | CASSSGQNNSPLHF
TRBJ2-7 | TRBD2 | TRBV5-4 | few | TGTGCCAGCAGTCCCGGGACTAGCGGGGACGAGCAGTACTTC | CASSPGTSGDEQYF
TRBJ1-5 | - | TRBV30 | - | TGTGCCTGGAGTTCGGGCAATCAGCCCCAGCATTTT | CAWSSGNQPQHF
TRBJ1-1 | TRBD1 | TRBV4-3 | - | TGCGCCAGCAGCCGACAGGGGGAAGCTTTCTTT | CASSRQGEAFF
TRBJ1-1 | TRBD1 | TRBV4-2 | - | TGTGCCAGCAGCCACGGGACAGGAGAAGCTTTCTTT | CASSHGTGEAFF
TRBJ2-1 | TRBD2 | TRBV2 | few | TGTGCCAGCATTCCGGGACTAGGGGATTACAATGAGCAGTTCTTC | CASIPGLGDYNEQFF
TRBJ2-3 | - | TRBV27 | - | TGTGCCAGCAGTGCAACAGATACGCAGTATTTT | CASSATDTQYF
TRBJ2-3 | TRBD2 | TRBV4-2 | - | TGTGCCAGCAGCCAAGAAAGCGGGGGCGGCCCAGATACGCAGTATTTT | CASSQESGGGPDTQYF
TRBJ2-5 | TRBD1 | TRBV5-4 | - | TGTGCCAGCAACCACAAGGACAGGGGGCGAGAGACCCAGTACTTC | CASNHKDRGRETQYF
TRBJ2-5 | - | TRBV5-1 | - | TGCGCCAGCAGGGAGGACAGTCCAGGGACCCAGTACTTC | CASREDSPGTQYF
TRBJ1-1 | - | TRBV27 | - | TGTGCCAGCAGTTTGCAGGGTGGAATTACGGCTTTCTTT | CASSLQGGITAFF
TRBJ2-3 | - | TRBV19 | - | TGTGCCAGTAGCACATGGGATGCCTCTAGCACAGATACGCAGTATTTT | CASSTWDASSTDTQYF
TRBJ1-2 | - | TRBV21-1 | once | TGTGCCAGCAGCAAGGGCACAACTAATAACTATGGCTACACCTTC | CASSKGTTNNYGYTF
TRBJ2-2 | - | TRBV7-3 | - | TGTGCCAGCAGCTACAGGGAAAGCTTAAATACCGGGGAGCTGTTTTTT | CASSYRESLNTGELFF
TRBJ1-5 | - | TRBV19 | few | TGTGCCAGTAGCCTCGGGTATCAGCCCCAGCATTTT | CASSLGYQPQHF
TRBJ2-5 | - | TRBV21-1 | once | TGTGCCAGCAGCAAAGGGACTTTCCCGACAGGGGTGGGGGAGACCCAGTACTTC | CASSKGTFPTGVGETQYF
TRBJ2-5 | TRBD2 | TRBV30 | - | TGTGCCTGGGGACTAGCGGGGGGACCTAGGGGCCAAGAGACCCAGTACTTC | CAWGLAGGPRGQETQYF
TRBJ2-1 | - | TRBV27 | - | TGTGCCAGCAGTTTATTCAGCCTAGCAGATAATGAGCAGTTCTTC | CASSLFSLADNEQFF
TRBJ2-1 | - | TRBV19 | - | TGTGCCAGTGGGAACAGGGTCCACTACAATGAGCAGTTCTTC | CASGNRVHYNEQFF
TRBJ2-7 | - | TRBV4-1 | - | TGCGCCAGCAGCCAAGAGAACTTGGGGGAACAGCAGTACTTC | CASSQENLGEQQYF
TRBJ2-7 | - | TRBV21-1 | - | TGTGCCAGCAGCAAACGCGAGCGGGGAACCTACGAGCAGTACTTC | CASSKRERGTYEQYF
TRBJ2-3 | - | TRBV6-1 | - | TGTGCCGGCACGGTGAGAGTTGGGACAGATACGCAGTATTTT | CAGTVRVGTDTQYF
TRBJ2-7 | TRBD2 | TRBV5-6 | - | TGTGCCAGCAGCCCGGGACTAGCGGTATCGTTCTACGAGCAGTACTTC | CASSPGLAVSFYEQYF
TRBJ2-1 | TRBD1 | TRBV6-4 | - | TGTGCCAGCAGTGACGGGACAGGGTCCTACAATGAGCAGTTCTTC | CASSDGTGSYNEQFF
TRBJ2-6 | - | TRBV6-1 | - | TGTGCCAGCAGATACTCTGGGGCCAACGTCCTGACTTTC | CASRYSGANVLTF
TRBJ1-4 | - | TRBV9 | - | TGTGCCAGCAGTGAGGGGCGGGCAACTAATGAAAAACTGTTTTTT | CASSEGRATNEKLFF
TRBJ2-7 | - | TRBV7-3 | - | TGTGCCAGCAGCAGCGGCAACTCCTACGAGCAGTACTTC | CASSSGNSYEQYF
TRBJ2-5 | TRBD1 | TRBV29-1 | - | TGCAGCGTCCGGACAGGCTTGACAGAGACCCAGTACTTC | CSVRTGLTETQYF
TRBJ2-5 | - | TRBV30 | few | TGTGCCTGGAGTACATACTCTGTTGAGACCCAGTACTTC | CAWSTYSVETQYF
TRBJ1-1 | - | TRBV5-1 | - | TGCGCCAGCAGCTTGGGAGGGGGGAACGCTGAAGCTTTCTTT | CASSLGGGNAEAFF
TRBJ2-1 | TRBD1 | TRBV5-5 | few | TGTGCCAGCAGCTGGGACAGGGGGCGCGGCAATGAGCAGTTCTTC | CASSWDRGRGNEQFF
TRBJ2-1 | TRBD2 | TRBV19 | once | TGTGCCAGTAGTACACTAGCGGGAGGCTACAATGAGCAGTTCTTC | CASSTLAGGYNEQFF
TRBJ1-2 | - | TRBV28 | - | TGTGCCAGCAGTTTAAGTTTGGGGGGCCTCTATGGCTACACCTTC | CASSLSLGGLYGYTF
TRBJ2-7 | TRBD2 | TRBV28 | - | TGTGCCAGCAGTCCACTAGCGGGACTGACCTACGAGCAGTACTTC | CASSPLAGLTYEQYF
TRBJ2-7 | - | TRBV19 | - | TGTGCCAGTAATTCAGGGGCCTCCCTCGAGCAGTACTTC | CASNSGASLEQYF
TRBJ2-1 | - | TRBV5-4 | - | TGTGCCAGCAGCTTTGCGGGACTGGGGATCAATGAGCAGTTCTTC | CASSFAGLGINEQFF
TRBJ2-7 | - | TRBV5-1 | - | TGCGCCAGCAGCTTGGGCCTAGGGGGACGCTCCTACGAGCAGTACTTC | CASSLGLGGRSYEQYF
TRBJ2-5 | - | TRBV6-1 | - | TGTGCCGCCAACTGGGCGGCACAAGAGACCCAGTACTTC | CAANWAAQETQYF